The clone carrying this T cell receptor beta chain was detected a few times. Its cognate antigen is unknown. The data are from a study of vaccination and CD4 T cells after COVID-19. Study information: There were six male and four female convalescents, and two of them were Hispanic.

Trimming stripped 2 bases from V and 5 bases from J, with 13 bases between. The CDR3 sequence is 15 residues long. The germline V gene has CDR1 SGHVS and CDR2 FQNEAQ. The assay that was used to sequence DNA from cultured CD4+ T cells was the Oncomine TCR Beta short-read assay. One entry per CDR3 protein results from TCRdb running MiXCR on the PCR reads. The sample records 15,000 to 20,000 distinct CDR3 sequences, around three fifths being singletons. The treatment denotes: approximately nine-day PBMC culture with coronavirus spike peptide pools or control peptides (ViraFEST assay). Findings of the study overall: Median SARS-CoV-2-reactive clonotype numbers rose nonsignificantly, roughly 21 to 38.

This clonotype was obtained from a human donor who had recovered from COVID-19. The rearrangement links TRBV7-8 to TRBJ2-1, with D maybe TRBD2 (5 bases). Sequences were obtained from CD4+ T cells from blood, cultured in vitro. CDR3 sequence reads: CASSLSGSRHNEQFF. The CDR3 DNA reads TGTGCCAGCAGCTTAAGTGGGAGCCGTCACAATGAGCAGTTCTTC.